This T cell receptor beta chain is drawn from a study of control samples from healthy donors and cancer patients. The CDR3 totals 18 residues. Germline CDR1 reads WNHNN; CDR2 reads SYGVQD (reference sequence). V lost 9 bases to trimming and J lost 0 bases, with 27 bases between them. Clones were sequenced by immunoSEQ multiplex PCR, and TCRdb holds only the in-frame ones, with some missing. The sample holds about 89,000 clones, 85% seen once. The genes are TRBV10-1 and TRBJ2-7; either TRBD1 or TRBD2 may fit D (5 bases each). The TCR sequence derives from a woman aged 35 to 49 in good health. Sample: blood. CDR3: CARIPTGRQRTRSYEQYF. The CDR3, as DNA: TGCGCCAGAATCCCTACGGGGAGACAGAGGACTCGCTCCTACGAGCAGTACTTC.